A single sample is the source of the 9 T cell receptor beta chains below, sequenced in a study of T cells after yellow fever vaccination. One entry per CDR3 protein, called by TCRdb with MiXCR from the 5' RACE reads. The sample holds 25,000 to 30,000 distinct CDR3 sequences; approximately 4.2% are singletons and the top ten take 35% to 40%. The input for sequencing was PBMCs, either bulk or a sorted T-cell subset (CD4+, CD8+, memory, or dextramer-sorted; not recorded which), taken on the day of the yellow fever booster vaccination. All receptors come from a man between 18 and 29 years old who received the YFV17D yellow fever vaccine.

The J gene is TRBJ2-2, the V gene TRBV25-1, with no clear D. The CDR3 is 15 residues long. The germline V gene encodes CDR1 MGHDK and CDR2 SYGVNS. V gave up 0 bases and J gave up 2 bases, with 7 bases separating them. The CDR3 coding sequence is TGTGCCAGCAGTGAATATTCCGCTAACACCGGGGAGCTGTTTTTT. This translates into CASSEYSANTGELFF.

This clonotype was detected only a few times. The CDR3 sequence: CASRGLQTQYF. For the CDR3, the DNA is TGTGCCAGCAGAGGGTTACAGACCCAGTACTTC. This chain connects TRBV12-3 or TRBV12-4 to TRBJ2-5; D remains unclear. The CDR3 is 11 residues long. V dropped 6 bases and J dropped 6 bases, with 8 bases sitting between them.

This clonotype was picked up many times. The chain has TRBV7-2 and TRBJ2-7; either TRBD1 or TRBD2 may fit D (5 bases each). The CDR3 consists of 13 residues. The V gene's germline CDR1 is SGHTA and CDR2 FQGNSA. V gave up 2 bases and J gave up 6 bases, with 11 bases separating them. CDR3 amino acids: CASSLRRGGEQYV. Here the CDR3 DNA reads TGTGCCAGCAGCTTACGTCGTGGGGGCGAGCAGTACGTC.

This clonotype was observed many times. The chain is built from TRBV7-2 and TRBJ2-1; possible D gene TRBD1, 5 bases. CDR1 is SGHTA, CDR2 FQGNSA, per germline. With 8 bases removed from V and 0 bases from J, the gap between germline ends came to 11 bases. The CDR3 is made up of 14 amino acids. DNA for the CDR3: TGTGCCAGCCAGACAGCCGCCTCCTACAATGAGCAGTTCTTC. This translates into CASQTAASYNEQFF.

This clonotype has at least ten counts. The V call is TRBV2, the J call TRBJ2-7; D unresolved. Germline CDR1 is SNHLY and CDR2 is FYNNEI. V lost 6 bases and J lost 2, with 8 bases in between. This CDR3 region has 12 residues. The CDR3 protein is CASRQGAYEQYF. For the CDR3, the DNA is TGTGCCAGCAGGCAAGGAGCCTACGAGCAGTACTTC.

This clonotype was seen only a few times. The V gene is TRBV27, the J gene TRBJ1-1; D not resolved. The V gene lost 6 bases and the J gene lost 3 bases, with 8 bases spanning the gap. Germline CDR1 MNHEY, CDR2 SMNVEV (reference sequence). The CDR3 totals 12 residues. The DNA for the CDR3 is TGTGCCAGCAGGGGGTGGGACACTGAAGCTTTCTTT. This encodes CASRGWDTEAFF.

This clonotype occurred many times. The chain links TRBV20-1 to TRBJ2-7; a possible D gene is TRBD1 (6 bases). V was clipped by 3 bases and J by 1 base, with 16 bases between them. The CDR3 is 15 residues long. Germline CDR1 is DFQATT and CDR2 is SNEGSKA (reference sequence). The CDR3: CSARTGLDSSYEQYV. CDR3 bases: TGCAGTGCTAGGACCGGCTTGGACAGTTCCTACGAGCAGTACGTC.

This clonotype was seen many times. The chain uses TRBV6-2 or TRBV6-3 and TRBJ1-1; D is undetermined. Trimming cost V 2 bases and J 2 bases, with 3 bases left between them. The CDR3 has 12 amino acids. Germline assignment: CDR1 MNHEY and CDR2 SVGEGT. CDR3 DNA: TGTGCCAGCAGTTACCACAACACTGAAGCTTTCTTT. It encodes CASSYHNTEAFF.

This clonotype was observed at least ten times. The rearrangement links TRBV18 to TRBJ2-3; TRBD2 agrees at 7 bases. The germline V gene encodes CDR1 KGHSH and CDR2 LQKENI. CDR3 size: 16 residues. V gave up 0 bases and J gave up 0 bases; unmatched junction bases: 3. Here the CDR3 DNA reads TGTGCCAGCTCACCACCAACTAGCGCCAGCACAGATACGCAGTATTTT. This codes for CASSPPTSASTDTQYF.